A single sample gave rise to the 27 T cell receptor beta chains below, sequenced in a study of T cells after yellow fever vaccination. TCRdb used MiXCR to reprocess the 5' RACE reads, holding one entry per CDR3 protein. Here the sample spans some 340,000 distinct CDR3 sequences, 4.1% being singletons. The sequenced sample was PBMCs, obtained 5 days after the yellow fever booster vaccination. Every receptor here comes from a man between 18 and 35 years old who received the YFV17D yellow fever vaccine.

This clonotype has a handful of counts. The rearrangement links TRBV20-1 to TRBJ1-1; D is uncertain. Between the trimmed V and J ends, which lost 5 bases and 1 base, there was a span of 14 bases. CDR3 size: 14 residues. From germline, CDR1 is DFQATT and CDR2 SNEGSKA (reference sequence). The CDR3 nucleotides read TGCAGTGCTCGTTCCGGGTCCCAGAACACTGAAGCTTTCTTT. As protein: CSARSGSQNTEAFF.

This chain joins TRBV10-3 and TRBJ2-1; 8 nucleotides match TRBD2. The ends lost 0 bases at V and 5 bases at J; junction bases unmatched: 15. This CDR3 is built from 19 residues. Germline V gene data show CDR1 as ENHRY and CDR2 as SYGVKD. This CDR3 reads CAISESLGKAGGENNEQFF. CDR3 bases: TGTGCCATCAGTGAGTCGTTGGGGAAGGCGGGGGGCGAGAACAATGAGCAGTTCTTC.

V gene TRBV27 combines with J gene TRBJ2-3, with 10 bases aligning to TRBD2. V lost 5 bases to trimming and J lost 4 bases; unmatched junction nucleotides: 12. The CDR3 contains 17 residues. The germline gives CDR1 MNHEY, CDR2 SMNVEV (reference sequence). CDR3 region: CASSTTRAGGPSDTQYF. The CDR3 bases are TGTGCCAGCAGTACGACCCGAGCGGGGGGGCCCTCAGATACGCAGTATTTT.

The sample holds a few counts of this clonotype. The chain is built from TRBV18 and TRBJ2-7; either TRBD1 or TRBD2 may fit D (5 bases each). Germline V gives CDR1 KGHSH, CDR2 LQKENI. The ends were cut back, 10 bases at V and 4 bases at J, with 17 bases in the middle. This CDR3 has 13 amino acids. The DNA of the CDR3 is TGTGCCACCTCGGCAGGGTGGAGGTACGAGCAGTACTTC. This codes for CATSAGWRYEQYF.

In its sample, this clonotype was seen a few times. The CDR3 here is CASSPPRGETQYF. The DNA of the CDR3 is TGCGCCAGCAGCCCCCCCCGAGGGGAGACCCAGTACTTC. The genes are TRBV5-1 and TRBJ2-5; the D gene is possibly TRBD2 (5 bases). Trimming took off 4 bases at V and 5 bases at J, with 12 bases between the two ends. The germline CDR1 and CDR2 sequences are SGHRS and YFSETQ. CDR3 size: 13 residues.

This clonotype was counted at least ten times. The chain employs TRBV5-1 and TRBJ2-1, with D unclear. Germline loops: CDR1 SGHRS, CDR2 YFSETQ. V was trimmed by 1 base and J by 8 bases, leaving 13 bases between them. The CDR3 covers 14 residues. This CDR3 reads CASSLYMSQDEQFF. The CDR3 DNA reads TGCGCCAGCAGCTTGTATATGTCTCAGGATGAGCAGTTCTTC.

This clonotype was counted ten times or more. CDR3 protein: CASSYAGAGSNQPQHF. DNA for the CDR3: TGTGCCAGCAGTTACGCAGGGGCGGGAAGCAATCAGCCCCAGCATTTT. The chain uses TRBV6-5 and TRBJ1-5; maybe TRBD1 (6 bases). V was cut by 2 bases and J by 1 base, with 12 bases left in between. The CDR3 totals 16 residues. Germline CDR1 MNHEY, CDR2 SVGAGI.

The sample holds a few counts of this clonotype. This chain links TRBV20-1 with TRBJ2-7, with 7 bases identical to TRBD2. From germline, CDR1 is DFQATT and CDR2 SNEGSKA (reference sequence). V lost 5 bases to trimming and J lost 2 bases; unmatched junction nucleotides: 9. The CDR3 sequence is 14 residues long. The CDR3 nucleotides are TGCAGTGCTCGCTCCGGGACTACGACCTACGAGCAGTACGTC. Its translation: CSARSGTTTYEQYV.

The chain employs TRBV4-1 and TRBJ2-7, with TRBD1 matching 8 bases. The CDR3 has 14 amino acids. V lost 2 bases, J lost 1 base, and 1 base stayed unmatched. Germline CDR1 MGHRA, CDR2 YSYEKL. The chain's CDR3 is CASSQRDRSYEQYF. The CDR3 coding sequence is TGCGCCAGCAGCCAACGGGACAGGTCCTACGAGCAGTACTTC.

This clonotype was found a few times. This chain uses TRBV6-1 with TRBJ1-1; maybe TRBD1 (6 bases). Germline V gene lookup returns CDR1 MNHNS and CDR2 SASEGT. V was shortened by 6 bases and J by 8 bases, with 16 bases between the two germline ends. The CDR3 runs 13 residues. The CDR3 DNA is TGTGCCAGCAGGGGGACACTCGGAAAAGAAGCTTTCTTT. Encoded protein: CASRGTLGKEAFF.

This clonotype was found many times. The rearrangement uses TRBV12-3 or TRBV12-4 and TRBJ2-1, with D unresolved. Trimming cost V 2 bases and J 6 bases, with 8 bases left between them. The CDR3 consists of 13 residues. CDR3 DNA sequence: TGTGCCAGCAGTTTACGAGTCCGCAATGAGCAGTTCTTC. Its protein is CASSLRVRNEQFF.

The CDR3 spells CASSLQVVNYGYTF. CDR3 DNA sequence: TGCGCCAGCAGCTTGCAGGTAGTTAACTATGGCTACACCTTC. The J gene is TRBJ1-2, the V gene TRBV5-1, with no clear D. V lost 1 base and J lost 1, with 8 bases in between. CDR3 size: 14 residues. From germline, CDR1 is SGHRS and CDR2 YFSETQ.

The sample holds many counts of this clonotype. The chain carries TRBV5-6 and TRBJ1-2; D is uncertain. Germline assignment: CDR1 SGHDT and CDR2 YYEEEE. This CDR3 comprises 13 residues. The V end was cut by 1 base, the J end by 4 bases, with 8 bases between. The CDR3 is CASSLPQPYGYTF. CDR3 DNA sequence: TGTGCCAGCAGCTTGCCACAGCCCTATGGCTACACCTTC.

This chain connects TRBV5-1 to TRBJ2-7, with D perhaps matching TRBD1 or TRBD2 (7 bases each). Germline V lookup: CDR1 SGHRS, CDR2 YFSETQ. The V end was cut by 4 bases, the J end by 3 bases, with 17 bases between. CDR3 length: 15 residues. Written as DNA, the CDR3 is TGCGCCAGCAGCAGCGGGACAGTGCTATACTACGAGCAGTACTTC. Translation gives CASSSGTVLYYEQYF.

This clonotype was observed a handful of times. The chain is built from TRBV4-3 and TRBJ2-7; 9 positions agree with TRBD1. CDR3 length: 14 amino acids. The J segment lost 3 bases and the V segment lost 3 bases, leaving 3 bases of the junction unmatched. The germline CDR1 and CDR2 sequences are LGHNA and YSLEER. DNA of the CDR3: TGCGCCAGCAGCCATGGACAGGGGAACTACGAGCAGTACTTC. Its protein is CASSHGQGNYEQYF.

This clonotype was seen ten or more times. This chain links TRBV12-3 or TRBV12-4 with TRBJ1-2; D unclear. The V end was cut by 6 bases, the J end by 7 bases, with 12 bases between. CDR3 length: 12 amino acids. The CDR3: CASSRESGGYTF. CDR3 DNA sequence: TGTGCCAGCAGCCGCGAGTCGGGTGGCTACACCTTC.

This clonotype showed up just a few times. This rearrangement joins TRBV18 to TRBJ2-1; the D gene is possibly TRBD2 (7 bases). The length of the CDR3 is 15 residues. V lost 6 bases and J lost 1, with 13 bases in between. Germline CDR1 is KGHSH and CDR2 is LQKENI. CDR3 residues: CASSEGGASYNEQFF. In nucleotides, the CDR3 is TGTGCCAGCTCGGAAGGGGGGGCTTCCTACAATGAGCAGTTCTTC.

This clonotype has at least ten counts. V and J are TRBV9 and TRBJ1-6, with TRBD1 as a possible D gene (6 bases). Germline CDR1 reads SGDLS; CDR2 reads YYNGEE. CDR3 size: 14 residues. V was pared by 4 bases and J by 10 bases, with 15 bases between. Here the CDR3 DNA reads TGTGCCAGCAGCCCTTGGGGGGCAGGATCACCCCTCCACTTT. Its translation is CASSPWGAGSPLHF.

This clonotype was seen only a few times. The chain carries TRBV7-9 and TRBJ1-2, with a tentative D call TRBD1 (5 bases). V shed 5 bases and J shed 2 bases, with 15 bases lying between them. The CDR3 totals 15 residues. Germline lookup yields CDR1 SEHNR and CDR2 FQNEAQ (reference sequence). The CDR3 reads CASSPPTQVNYGYTF. DNA of the CDR3: TGTGCCAGCAGCCCGCCGACACAGGTGAACTATGGCTACACCTTC.

The V call is TRBV12-3 or TRBV12-4, the J call TRBJ1-1; D perhaps matches TRBD1 (6 bases). V lost 5 bases to trimming and J lost 1 base, with 11 bases between them. The length of the CDR3 is 14 residues. The CDR3 here is CASSAPTGNTEAFF. The CDR3 DNA follows: TGTGCCAGCAGTGCACCGACAGGGAACACTGAAGCTTTCTTT.

This clonotype has a handful of counts. The chain joins TRBV6-2 or TRBV6-3 to TRBJ2-1; 11 bases align to TRBD2. The CDR3 is 16 amino acids. J lost 7 bases, V lost 2 bases, and 7 bases had no gene match. Germline V gene lookup returns CDR1 MNHEY and CDR2 SVGEGT. The CDR3 region has the DNA TGTGCCAGCAGTTACACTTTAGCGGGGGGGCGGAATGAGCAGTTCTTC. It codes for CASSYTLAGGRNEQFF.

On this clonotype: An end of the junction differs from the germline gene, which may be a read error. V is TRBV7-9 and J is TRBJ1-4; D remains ambiguous. Germline values: CDR1 SEHNR, CDR2 FQNEAQ (reference sequence). The CDR3 spans 14 residues. The CDR3 protein is CASSLEGVREKLYF. CDR3 nucleotides: TGTGCCAGCAGCTTGGAGGGAGTTCGTGAAAAACTGTATTTT.

This clonotype was seen many times. V gene TRBV4-1 combines with J gene TRBJ2-5; D gene unclear. With 4 bases removed from V and 2 bases from J, the gap between germline ends came to 11 bases. CDR3 size: 14 residues. Germline V gene lookup returns CDR1 MGHRA and CDR2 YSYEKL. DNA for the CDR3: TGCGCCAGCAGCCTGTTGACGGTACAAGAGACCCAGTACTTC. It encodes CASSLLTVQETQYF.

The chain has TRBV7-9 and TRBJ1-3; 7 nucleotides match TRBD1. The germline V gene has CDR1 SEHNR and CDR2 FQNEAQ (reference sequence). The CDR3 extends over 15 amino acids. The J segment lost 6 bases and the V segment lost 6 bases, leaving 11 bases of the junction unmatched. CDR3 nucleotide sequence: TGTGCCAGCAGTCCAAAAACAGGGGCCTCAAACACCATATATTTT. Protein: CASSPKTGASNTIYF.

In its sample, this clonotype was seen many times. J is TRBJ1-4 and V is TRBV20-1, with TRBD1 identical over 9 bases. The CDR3 has 13 amino acids. Germline assignment: CDR1 DFQATT and CDR2 SNEGSKA (reference sequence). J lost 8 bases, V lost 4 bases, and 5 bases had no gene match. The CDR3 protein is CSATGTGTEKLFF. DNA of the CDR3: TGCAGTGCTACTGGGACAGGGACAGAAAAACTGTTTTTT.

This clonotype was seen many times. The rearrangement uses TRBV3-1 and TRBJ2-1; 12 bases are a match to TRBD1. V dropped 8 bases and J dropped 7; count of bases not matched to a gene: 9. Per germline, CDR1 LGHDT and CDR2 YNNKEL (reference sequence). The CDR3 has 15 residues. The CDR3 sequence is CASEGDRGLRNEQFF. The CDR3 nucleotides read TGTGCCAGCGAAGGGGACAGGGGGCTTAGGAATGAGCAGTTCTTC.

This clonotype was found many times. V usage is TRBV5-1 and J usage is TRBJ2-1, with 9 positions matching TRBD2. The germline CDR1 and CDR2 sequences are SGHRS and YFSETQ. This CDR3 is 15 amino acids long. The V and J ends lost 2 bases and 0 bases, in that order; junction bases with no gene match: 0. Here the CDR3 DNA reads TGCGCCAGCAGCTTTAGCGGGGGCTCCTACAATGAGCAGTTCTTC. Translating gives CASSFSGGSYNEQFF.